This T cell receptor (beta chain) was found in a study of OX40 agonist ivuxolimab in advanced cancers. Produced via immunoSEQ multiplex PCR; TCRdb's table is partial and in-frame only. The sample lists more than 10,000 clones; roughly two thirds were seen once. Germline V gene lookup returns CDR1 LNHNV and CDR2 YYDKDF (reference sequence). The CDR3 spans 16 residues. Material: CD4+ or CD8+ T cells sorted from blood, obtained in a trial of the OX40 agonist ivuxolimab. The TCR comes from an adult with an advanced solid tumor such as melanoma, head and neck, liver or kidney cancer. The V gene is TRBV15, the J gene TRBJ2-5; 7 nucleotides line up with TRBD1. The J call is doubtful: the DNA matches TRBJ2-7 better. The CDR3 reads CATSREEGQWNNEQYF. CDR3 nucleotide sequence: TGTGCCACCAGCAGAGAAGAGGGACAGTGGAACAACGAGCAGTACTTC.